The entry below describes one TCR beta chain. Its matching antigen is unknown. Disease lasting under 3 months, a NOSPECS grade of at least 4, and a Clinical Activity Score of at least 3 were features of the ophthalmopathy patients. Diagnoses rested on clinical symptoms, serum thyroxine and TRAb, thyroid ultrasound and orbital computed tomography. RNA transcripts provided the source from which TCR beta CDR3 regions were amplified. A first-round RT-PCR of the TCR CDR3 used the HTBI primer set. TCRdb called the multiplex PCR reads again in MiXCR, with one record for every CDR3 protein. The sample includes 390,000 or so distinct CDR3 sequences, approximately 14% of them seen just once. The data derive from a study of T cells in Graves' hyperthyroidism and ophthalmopathy. Study outcomes and limitations: Ophthalmopathy and stable hyperthyroidism were told apart by a 13 V-J model.

Germline V gene lookup returns CDR1 SEHNR and CDR2 FQNEAQ (reference sequence). Between the trimmed V and J ends, which lost 2 bases and 4 bases, there was a span of 8 bases. The CDR3 covers 14 residues. The chain combines TRBV7-9 with TRBJ2-2; weak D call: TRBD1 (6 bases). The TCR was taken from a man in his late teens or twenties with Graves' ophthalmopathy. The sequenced sample was blood. This CDR3 is CASSLRGITGELFF. CDR3 DNA sequence: TGTGCCAGCAGCTTAAGGGGGATCACCGGGGAGCTGTTTTTT.